This entry features one T cell receptor (beta chain) sequence. The CDR3 is made up of 15 amino acids. V shed 5 bases and J 4 bases; nucleotides not matched to a gene: 3. Germline CDR1 SGHNT, CDR2 YENEEA. In the study's own analysis: Amplified reference gene primers provided the basis for estimating nucleated cell counts. Clones were read by immunoSEQ multiplex PCR, and TCRdb kept only the in-frame ones, dropping some. V and J calls and clone size come straight from that table; D and trimming were deduced from the DNA. The table has 93,000 or so clones, approximately 80% seen once. These data come from a study of blood T cell repertoires in COVID-19. Study overall: Collection of acute and convalescent COVID-19 samples took place in the United States, Italy and Spain. PBMCs, B-cell-depleted T cells, or T cells were the source of the cDNA or gDNA that made up the material.

The chain is built from TRBV11-3 and TRBJ2-5; 14 nucleotides line up with TRBD2. Source material: peripheral blood. The clonotype comes from a human donor in a cohort sampled during active COVID-19. The CDR3 bases are TGTGCCAGCAGCGCCGGGACTAGCGGGGGAGAGACCCAGTACTTC. Protein sequence: CASSAGTSGGETQYF.